This T cell receptor (beta chain) was recovered during a study of T cell changes during pregnancy in multiple sclerosis (dated by TCRdb to between 2018 and 2021). About the full investigation: The study examined how the T cell repertoire changed over the course of pregnancy in women with multiple sclerosis.

Receptor amplification or capture employed the immunoSEQ multiplex PCR assay. As stored in TCRdb, this immuneACCESS dataset retains in-frame rearrangements with V and J assigned. A fraction of the clones does not appear; measured against another copy, unresolved V genes explain less than half of the discrepancy, and the remainder lacks a known reason. This sample gives some 28,000 clones in total; more than 90% of them show up just once. The ten largest clones capture around 0.7% of the sample. Via the germline V gene, CDR1 is LGHNA and CDR2 YNFKEQ. Reading from cysteine to phenylalanine, the CDR3 counts 13 amino acids. CDR3 DNA only is kept here, 39 bases in frame from base 1. V and J lose 2 bases and 6 bases, and a span of 11 bases separates them. Remarks on this clone: The clone's antigen remains unknown. Base qualities were left out, and no much larger clone turns up one base away.

The sequence links TRBV4-2 to TRBJ2-7; 6 matching bases give a weak D call of TRBD1. This receptor was taken from a female donor with multiple sclerosis, enrolled in a pregnancy study. The sample consisted of CD4+ T cells from peripheral blood mononuclear cells, taken in the first trimester of pregnancy. The CDR3 amino acid sequence is: CASSQPQGAEQYF. The bases read TGTGCCAGCAGCCAACCACAGGGAGCCGAGCAGTACTTC.